Below, 32 T cell receptor beta chains from the same sample are listed, as sequenced in a study of blood T cells in healthy people across ages. Combining a sample-barcoded 5' primer with a J-beta primer mix, a second PCR ran for roughly 6 to 11 cycles. Via MiXCR, TCRdb re-called the 5' RACE reads, giving one row per CDR3 protein. The table includes over a million distinct CDR3 sequences, 45% detected once. Material for sequencing was blood. These receptor sequences come from a woman aged 55-70 years in good health.

This clonotype was observed a handful of times. This chain uses TRBV12-3 or TRBV12-4 with TRBJ1-1; D gene ambiguous. The V end was cut by 5 bases, the J end by 0 bases, with 16 bases between. CDR3 length: 16 residues. The CDR3 coding sequence is TGTGCCAGCAGTCCCGTGAGCTCGGCCATGAACACTGAAGCTTTCTTT. Protein product: CASSPVSSAMNTEAFF.

The chain uses TRBV6-4 and TRBJ2-1; 7 bases are shared with TRBD2. The CDR3 sequence is 13 residues long. Germline values: CDR1 MRHNA, CDR2 SNTAGT. V shed 5 bases and J 8 bases; nucleotides not matched to a gene: 6. CDR3 residues: CASSRTSNYEQFF. In DNA form, the CDR3 reads TGTGCCAGCAGTCGGACTAGTAACTATGAGCAGTTCTTC.

This clonotype was observed a handful of times. This chain uses TRBV5-4 with TRBJ2-3, with TRBD2 identical over 7 bases. The CDR3 covers 15 residues. Germline V gene lookup returns CDR1 SGHNT and CDR2 YYREEE (reference sequence). Germline trimming cut 0 bases from V and 4 bases from J; bases unmatched to any gene: 5. CDR3 loop: CASSLGAGRADTQYF. CDR3 nucleotides: TGTGCCAGCAGCTTGGGAGCGGGAAGGGCAGATACGCAGTATTTT. Drawing the rest from reference TRBV5-4 and TRBJ2-3, the complete variable domain is ETGVTQSPTHLIKTRGQQVTLRCSSQSGHNTVSWYQQALGQGPQFIFQYYREEENGRGNFPPRFSGLQFPNYSSELNVNALELDDSALYLCASSLGAGRADTQYFGPGTRLTVL.

This clonotype was found many times. This chain joins TRBV20-1 and TRBJ1-4, with D perhaps TRBD1 (6 bases). CDR3 length equals 14 residues. The V gene's germline CDR1 is DFQATT and CDR2 SNEGSKA (reference sequence). The V gene lost 3 bases and the J gene lost 3 bases, with 11 bases spanning the gap. CDR3 sequence reads: CSASVGASNEKLFF. CDR3 sequence (DNA): TGCAGTGCTAGTGTGGGGGCGTCTAATGAAAAACTGTTTTTT.

The rearrangement links TRBV2 to TRBJ2-3; TRBD1 is a possible D gene (5 bases). V was shortened by 7 bases and J by 2 bases, with 16 bases between the two germline ends. There are 15 residues in the CDR3. The germline gives CDR1 SNHLY, CDR2 FYNNEI. CDR3 DNA: TGTGCCAGCACGGCGGATAGGGGCCTCACAGATACGCAGTATTTT. Its protein is CASTADRGLTDTQYF.

The chain employs TRBV6-2 or TRBV6-3 and TRBJ2-1; 9 bases match TRBD1. Looked up from germline, CDR1 is MNHEY and CDR2 is SVGEGT. The CDR3 sequence is 16 residues long. Trimming removed 4 bases from V and 9 bases from J; junction bases left unmatched: 13. Here the CDR3 reads CASSFTGTGWLSEQFF. In DNA form, the CDR3 reads TGTGCCAGCAGTTTCACCGGGACAGGGTGGTTGAGTGAGCAGTTCTTC.

This clonotype was detected a few times. J is TRBJ2-7 and V is TRBV5-8; 9 bases are shared with TRBD2. This CDR3 comprises 18 residues. Unmatched junction bases numbered 15, after V lost 3 bases and J lost 2 bases. Germline V gene data show CDR1 as SGHTS and CDR2 as YDEGEE. The CDR3 loop reads CASSSGGPSGIPTYEQYF. CDR3 in DNA: TGTGCCAGCAGCTCCGGAGGTCCTAGCGGGATTCCTACCTACGAGCAGTACTTC.

The rearrangement links TRBV30 to TRBJ2-7; 7 bases match TRBD1. Germline CDR1 reads GTSNPN; CDR2 reads SVGIG (reference sequence). The CDR3 runs to 14 residues. V was clipped by 2 bases and J by 1 base; unmatched bases: 5. CDR3 in DNA: TGTGCCTGGAGTACGGCAGGGGGTTCCTACGAGCAGTACTTC. This codes for CAWSTAGGSYEQYF.

V usage is TRBV6-5 and J usage is TRBJ1-5; 7 bases align to TRBD1. The CDR3 covers 16 residues. Germline V gene sequence: CDR1 MNHEY, CDR2 SVGAGI. Trimming removed 4 bases from V and 2 bases from J; junction bases left unmatched: 8. CDR3 sequence reads: CASSLTGSGGNQPQHF. In DNA form, the CDR3 reads TGTGCCAGCAGTTTGACAGGGTCCGGCGGCAATCAGCCCCAGCATTTT.

The chain uses TRBV10-1 and TRBJ1-1, with D tentatively TRBD1 (5 bases). The V gene's germline CDR1 is WNHNN and CDR2 SYGVQD (reference sequence). Trimming pared 5 bases from V and 3 bases from J, leaving 16 bases between. The CDR3 spans 15 residues. The CDR3 DNA reads TGCGCCAGCAGTCCCACCAGGGCCAGGCACACTGAAGCTTTCTTT. Protein sequence: CASSPTRARHTEAFF.

This clonotype was counted at least ten times. The V gene is TRBV6-5, the J gene TRBJ2-3, with 10 bases aligning to TRBD1. The CDR3 runs 15 residues. Germline values: CDR1 MNHEY, CDR2 SVGAGI. Trimming took 6 bases from V and 1 from J; bases not matched to a gene: 4. The CDR3 region has the DNA TGTGCCAGCAGCCCCGGGACAGGGGGCACAGATACGCAGTATTTT. Its protein product is CASSPGTGGTDTQYF.

The J gene is TRBJ1-3, the V gene TRBV2; 7 bases fit TRBD1. The CDR3 extends over 16 amino acids. The V gene's germline CDR1 is SNHLY and CDR2 FYNNEI. Trimming cost V 2 bases and J 0 bases; bases outside gene matches: 4. In nucleotides, the CDR3 is TGTGCCAGCAGTGAACTGGGACAGCTCTCTGGAAACACCATATATTTT. This codes for CASSELGQLSGNTIYF.

V gene TRBV20-1 combines with J gene TRBJ2-7; no firm D call. The V gene's germline CDR1 is DFQATT and CDR2 SNEGSKA (reference sequence). The CDR3 is 13 residues long. Between the trimmed V and J ends, which lost 1 base and 5 bases, there was a span of 12 bases. The CDR3 region has the DNA TGCAGTGCTAGAGGGGTAATAGGCGACGAGCAGTACTTC. Residues: CSARGVIGDEQYF.

The chain recombines TRBV29-1 with TRBJ2-7; D could derive from TRBD1 or TRBD2 (6 bases each). This CDR3 spans 14 amino acids. Germline lookup yields CDR1 SQVTM and CDR2 ANQGSEA. V shed 7 bases and J shed 2 bases, with 18 bases lying between them. The CDR3 nucleotides are TGCAGCGCGGAAAATGCGGGACAAACCTACGAGCAGTACTTC. Its protein is CSAENAGQTYEQYF.

The V call is TRBV20-1, the J call TRBJ2-5, with a possible D match to TRBD1 (6 bases). The germline gives CDR1 DFQATT, CDR2 SNEGSKA (reference sequence). Trimming took off 6 bases at V and 7 bases at J, with 15 bases between the two ends. CDR3 size: 12 residues. The CDR3 here is CSARGHGGTQYF. The CDR3 coding sequence is TGCAGTGCACGGGGACACGGAGGGACCCAGTACTTC.

This clonotype was seen just once. The chain is built from TRBV6-1 and TRBJ2-7, with D possibly TRBD1 on 8 matching bases. The CDR3 is 14 amino acids. Germline-derived CDR1 and CDR2 are MNHNS and SASEGT. Deletions cut 7 bases from V and 10 bases from J, with 23 bases between. CDR3 nucleotide sequence: TGTGCCAGCACCTGGACAGGGCCTAAGCGGGGTCAGTACTTC. Amino acids: CASTWTGPKRGQYF.

The J gene is TRBJ2-7, the V gene TRBV19, with 7 bases that match TRBD1. The germline gives CDR1 LNHDA, CDR2 SQIVND (reference sequence). The CDR3 spans 13 residues. The CDR3 reads CAVRPRGTYEQYF. Here the CDR3 DNA reads TGTGCGGTGAGACCCAGGGGGACCTACGAGCAGTACTTC.

This clonotype has just a few counts. The V call is TRBV7-2, the J call TRBJ2-1; 9 bases agree with TRBD2. V was clipped by 5 bases and J by 1 base; unmatched bases: 15. The CDR3 loop spans 19 amino acids. CDR1 and CDR2 (germline): SGHTA, FQGNSA. CDR3 bases: TGTGCCAGCAGCACTGGACTAGCGTTAGGAACACTTTCCTACAATGAGCAGTTCTTC. It is translated as CASSTGLALGTLSYNEQFF. Filled out from reference TRBV7-2 and TRBJ2-1, the complete variable domain reads GAGVSQSPSNKVTEKGKDVELRCDPISGHTALYWYRQSLGQGLEFLIYFQGNSAPDKSGLPSDRFSAERTGGSVSTLTIQRTQQEDSAVYLCASSTGLALGTLSYNEQFFGPGTRLTVL.

V and J are TRBV14 and TRBJ2-7; the D is unclear. The V and J ends lost 3 bases and 1 base respectively, with 10 bases between them. The germline CDR1 and CDR2 sequences are SGHDN and FVKESK. The CDR3 has 14 residues. The CDR3 loop reads CASSHGVGSYEQYF. CDR3 nucleotides: TGTGCCAGCAGCCATGGGGTGGGATCCTACGAGCAGTACTTC.

There are a few counts of this clonotype. This chain uses TRBV7-2 with TRBJ2-3; 8 nucleotides line up with TRBD2. This CDR3 spans 17 amino acids. The J segment lost 0 bases and the V segment lost 2 bases, leaving 7 bases of the junction unmatched. Germline CDR1 and CDR2: SGHTA and FQGNSA. In DNA form, the CDR3 reads TGTGCCAGCAGCTTACGCGGGAGGCTTAGTAGCACAGATACGCAGTATTTT. It specifies CASSLRGRLSSTDTQYF.

J is TRBJ1-5 and V is TRBV20-1; D not resolved. The CDR3 runs 15 residues. Per germline, CDR1 DFQATT and CDR2 SNEGSKA (reference sequence). The germline V and J ends were trimmed by 3 bases and 5 bases, with 17 bases remaining between them. The CDR3, as DNA: TGCAGTGCTAGCTTACAGAATTTTGGGGATCAGCCCCAGCATTTT. Its translation is CSASLQNFGDQPQHF.

This clonotype was counted between two and nine times. The chain combines TRBV18 with TRBJ2-6; D may be TRBD2 (5 bases). The length of the CDR3 is 15 residues. Germline CDR1 KGHSH, CDR2 LQKENI. The V and J ends lost 1 base and 2 bases respectively, with 6 bases between them. DNA for the CDR3: TGTGCCAGCTCACCACTCGGGGCTGGGGCCAACGTCCTGACTTTC. Its translation: CASSPLGAGANVLTF. Supplemented by reference TRBV18 and TRBJ2-6, the full variable domain reads NAGVMQNPRHLVRRRGQEARLRCSPMKGHSHVYWYRQLPEEGLKFMVYLQKENIIDESGMPKERFSAEFPKEGPSILRIQQVVRGDSAAYFCASSPLGAGANVLTFGAGSRLTVL.

The V call is TRBV9, the J call TRBJ1-1; D is unclear. The V gene's germline CDR1 is SGDLS and CDR2 YYNGEE. With 0 bases removed from V and 1 base from J, the gap between germline ends came to 7 bases. The CDR3 runs to 14 residues. CDR3 DNA sequence: TGTGCCAGCAGCGTAGATCCCAGGAACACTGAAGCTTTCTTT. As protein: CASSVDPRNTEAFF.

The chain combines TRBV27 with TRBJ2-1, with 9 bases identical to TRBD2. J gave up 8 bases and V 5 bases, and 10 bases lay outside the gene matches. Germline lookup yields CDR1 MNHEY and CDR2 SMNVEV (reference sequence). The CDR3 loop spans 15 amino acids. CDR3 region: CASSSSGRGLDEQFF. The DNA of the CDR3 is TGTGCCAGCAGTAGTAGCGGGAGAGGGTTGGATGAGCAGTTCTTC.

The chain employs TRBV29-1 and TRBJ2-3; the D gene is possibly TRBD2 (5 bases). CDR3 length equals 12 residues. Trimming left V 8 bases short and J 6 bases short, with 15 bases between. Germline lookup yields CDR1 SQVTM and CDR2 ANQGSEA. The CDR3 reads CSFAEAADTQYF. The CDR3 DNA reads TGCAGCTTTGCGGAGGCGGCGGATACGCAGTATTTT.

As to this clonotype: It may be a read error: a sequence one base away is much more abundant. The V gene is TRBV7-2, the J gene TRBJ2-5, with 7 bases lining up with TRBD2. The CDR3 contains 16 residues. CDR1 and CDR2 from the germline V gene are SGHTA and FQGNSA. Here the CDR3 reads CASSLATSRYQETRYF. In DNA, the CDR3 is TGTGCCAGCAGCTTAGCGACTAGCAGGTACCAAGAGACCCGGTACTTC. Together with reference TRBV7-2 and TRBJ2-5, the CDR3 gives the full variable domain: GAGVSQSPSNKVTEKGKDVELRCDPISGHTALYWYRQSLGQGLEFLIYFQGNSAPDKSGLPSDRFSAERTGGSVSTLTIQRTQQEDSAVYLCASSLATSRYQETRYFGPGTRLLVL.

This clonotype was seen a few times. The chain uses TRBV27 and TRBJ2-7, with 9 bases matching TRBD1. V was pared by 3 bases and J by 3 bases, with 21 bases of the junction left unmatched. Germline lookup yields CDR1 MNHEY and CDR2 SMNVEV (reference sequence). This CDR3 is built from 20 residues. This CDR3 reads CASSFSLHQLNRGLNYEQYF. The CDR3 DNA follows: TGTGCCAGCAGTTTTAGTCTGCACCAGCTGAACAGGGGGCTTAACTACGAGCAGTACTTC.

This chain uses TRBV20-1 with TRBJ1-4; D not certain. The CDR3 extends over 15 amino acids. V lost 0 bases, J lost 2 bases, and 10 bases lay in between. Germline CDR1 reads DFQATT; CDR2 reads SNEGSKA (reference sequence). This CDR3 reads CSARDSAGTNEKLFF. DNA for the CDR3: TGCAGTGCTAGAGACTCGGCGGGGACTAATGAAAAACTGTTTTTT.

The rearrangement links TRBV29-1 to TRBJ2-7, with unresolved D. Germline V gene data show CDR1 as SQVTM and CDR2 as ANQGSEA. V lost 5 bases, J lost 3 bases, and 14 bases lay in between. CDR3 length: 13 amino acids. For the CDR3, the DNA is TGCAGCGTTCCGGACCCCTCGGGCTACGAGCAGTACTTC. It encodes CSVPDPSGYEQYF.

This chain links TRBV7-2 with TRBJ2-1; 13 bases align to TRBD2. V was clipped by 3 bases and J by 2 bases; unmatched bases: 7. The germline CDR1 and CDR2 sequences are SGHTA and FQGNSA. The CDR3 length is 18 residues. This chain's CDR3 is CASSFLLAGGLAYNEQFF. The CDR3, as DNA: TGTGCCAGCAGCTTTCTACTAGCGGGAGGGTTGGCCTACAATGAGCAGTTCTTC.

V gene TRBV3-1 combines with J gene TRBJ2-5; D is perhaps TRBD2 (6 bases). Trimming left V 2 bases short and J 11 bases short, with 18 bases between. Per the germline V gene, CDR1 is LGHDT and CDR2 is YNNKEL (reference sequence). CDR3 length equals 14 residues. DNA of the CDR3: TGTGCCAGCAGCCAAAACGGGAATTCGGGGGAGCAGTACTTC. Amino acids: CASSQNGNSGEQYF.

The genes are TRBV18 and TRBJ2-1, with 8 positions matching TRBD1. V lost 0 bases and J lost 2; bases outside the gene matches: 3. This CDR3 spans 16 amino acids. Per germline, CDR1 KGHSH and CDR2 LQKENI. The CDR3 protein is CASSPPDRGPYNEQFF. Written as DNA, the CDR3 is TGTGCCAGCTCACCACCAGACAGGGGACCCTACAATGAGCAGTTCTTC.